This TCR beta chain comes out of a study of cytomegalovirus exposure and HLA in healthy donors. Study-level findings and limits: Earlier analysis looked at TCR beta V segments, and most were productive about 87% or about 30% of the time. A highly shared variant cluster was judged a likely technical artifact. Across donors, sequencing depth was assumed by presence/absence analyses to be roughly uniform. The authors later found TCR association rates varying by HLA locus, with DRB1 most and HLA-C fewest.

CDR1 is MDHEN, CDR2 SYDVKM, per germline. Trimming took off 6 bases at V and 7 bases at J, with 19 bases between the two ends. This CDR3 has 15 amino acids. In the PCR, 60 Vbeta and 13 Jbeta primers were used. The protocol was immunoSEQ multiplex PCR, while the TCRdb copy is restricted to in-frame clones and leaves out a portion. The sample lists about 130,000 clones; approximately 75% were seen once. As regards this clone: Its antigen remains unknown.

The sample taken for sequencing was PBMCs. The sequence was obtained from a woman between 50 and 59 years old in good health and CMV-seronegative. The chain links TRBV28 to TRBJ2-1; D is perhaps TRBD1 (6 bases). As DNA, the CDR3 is TGTGCCAGCAGACTCACGGGCCCAGGGGTGAATGAGCAGTTCTTC. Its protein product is CASRLTGPGVNEQFF.